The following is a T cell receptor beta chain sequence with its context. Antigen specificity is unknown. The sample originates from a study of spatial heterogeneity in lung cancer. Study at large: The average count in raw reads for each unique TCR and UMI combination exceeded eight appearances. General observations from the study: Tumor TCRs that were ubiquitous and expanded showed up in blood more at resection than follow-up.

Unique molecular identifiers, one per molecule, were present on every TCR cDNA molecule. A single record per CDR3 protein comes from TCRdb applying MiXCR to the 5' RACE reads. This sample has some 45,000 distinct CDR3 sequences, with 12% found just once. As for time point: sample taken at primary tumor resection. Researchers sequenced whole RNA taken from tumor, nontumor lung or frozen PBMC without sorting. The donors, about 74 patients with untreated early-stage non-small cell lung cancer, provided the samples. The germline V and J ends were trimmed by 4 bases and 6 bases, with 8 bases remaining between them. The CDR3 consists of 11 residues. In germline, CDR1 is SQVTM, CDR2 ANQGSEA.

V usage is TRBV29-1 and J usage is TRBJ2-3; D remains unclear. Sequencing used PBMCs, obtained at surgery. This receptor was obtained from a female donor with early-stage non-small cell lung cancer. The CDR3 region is CSVAGPDTQYF. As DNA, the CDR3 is TGCAGCGTTGCAGGCCCGGATACGCAGTATTTT.